The 16 T cell receptor beta chains reported below all come from one sample, sequenced in a study of blood T cell repertoires in COVID-19. Measured with immunoSEQ multiplex PCR; TCRdb has only the in-frame clones, and not every one. Here the sample spans 200,000 to 250,000 clones, about 87% being singletons. Sequenced material: PBMCs or T cells enriched from blood (not recorded which). The source of these receptors is a man aged 25 to 40 who had recovered from COVID-19.

The chain is built from TRBV4-3 and TRBJ2-7; 9 positions agree with TRBD2. In germline, CDR1 is LGHNA, CDR2 YSLEER. The CDR3 contains 17 residues. Trimming cost V 4 bases and J 2 bases; bases outside gene matches: 12. The CDR3 DNA sequence: TGCGCCAGCAGCCGCGCTCTCGGGGGCGGGGGGGCCTACGAGCAGTACTTC. As protein: CASSRALGGGGAYEQYF.

The chain is built from TRBV2 and TRBJ1-1; TRBD1 might be the D (5 bases). The CDR3 is 14 residues long. Trimming pared 0 bases from V and 4 bases from J, leaving 9 bases between. Germline V gene data show CDR1 as SNHLY and CDR2 as FYNNEI. The CDR3 loop reads CASSEARVVTEAFF. CDR3 sequence (DNA): TGTGCCAGCAGTGAAGCCAGGGTGGTCACTGAAGCTTTCTTT.

The chain links TRBV4-2 to TRBJ2-7; TRBD1 is a possible D gene (5 bases). Germline values: CDR1 LGHNA, CDR2 YNFKEQ. V was trimmed by 0 bases and J by 2 bases, leaving 8 bases between them. The length of the CDR3 is 14 residues. CDR3 DNA: TGTGCCAGCAGCCAAGATAGGGGCACCTACGAGCAGTACTTC. Translating it yields CASSQDRGTYEQYF.

This clone was picked up one time. The J gene is TRBJ2-5, the V gene TRBV7-6; TRBD2 is a possible D gene (6 bases). The germline CDR1 and CDR2 sequences are SGHVS and FNYEAQ. CDR3 size: 15 residues. Deletions cut 4 bases from V and 2 bases from J, with 14 bases between. The CDR3 DNA follows: TGTGCCAGCAGCTCCCCCGGGGGAACGCAAGAGACCCAGTACTTC. Residues: CASSSPGGTQETQYF.

V and J are TRBV30 and TRBJ2-2; D is perhaps TRBD1 (6 bases). The CDR3 has 19 amino acids. Trimming left V 1 base short and J 0 bases short, with 21 bases between. Per the germline V gene, CDR1 is GTSNPN and CDR2 is SVGIG (reference sequence). Written as DNA, the CDR3 is TGTGCCTGGAGTGGCCCAAAGGGCCGGGACACCCCGAACACCGGGGAGCTGTTTTTT. It translates to CAWSGPKGRDTPNTGELFF.

The rearrangement joins TRBV4-1 to TRBJ2-3, with 7 bases matching TRBD2. Germline CDR1 is MGHRA and CDR2 is YSYEKL. The CDR3 spans 13 residues. With 3 bases clipped from V and 6 bases from J, the junction kept 3 bases outside the gene matches. The CDR3 DNA reads TGCGCCAGCAGCCAGGTGGGGGGGGATACGCAGTATTTT. Translated, it gives CASSQVGGDTQYF.

V and J are TRBV21-1 and TRBJ2-5; the table's D call, TRBD1, was not checked against the DNA. TRBV21-1 counts as a pseudogene. This CDR3 contains 13 residues. The CDR3 coding sequence is TGTGCCAGCAGCAAAGGGGCCCCGGAGACCCAGTACTTC. Protein sequence: CASSKGAPETQYF.

The rearrangement uses TRBV10-1 and TRBJ1-5; 9 bases map to TRBD1. Trimming at V came to 11 bases and at J to 4 bases, leaving 18 bases not matched to a gene. The CDR3 consists of 17 residues. Germline assignment: CDR1 WNHNN and CDR2 SYGVQD (reference sequence). CDR3 in amino acids: CAGNSRTGGLWNQPQHF. The CDR3 region has the DNA TGCGCCGGAAATTCACGAACAGGGGGCCTGTGGAATCAGCCCCAGCATTTT.

The CDR3 DNA is TGTGCCAGCAGTTACTCGCCGGAGGGCGGCTATGGCTACACCTTC. Translated, it gives CASSYSPEGGYGYTF. The genes are TRBV6-5 and TRBJ1-2; D is unresolved. Germline CDR1 reads MNHEY; CDR2 reads SVGAGI. Between the trimmed V and J ends, which lost 0 bases and 4 bases, there was a span of 12 bases. This CDR3 spans 15 amino acids.

The chain employs TRBV12-3 or TRBV12-4 and TRBJ1-1, with D possibly being TRBD1 (5 bases). The CDR3 extends over 12 amino acids. Trimming stripped 3 bases from V and 8 bases from J, with 10 bases between. The DNA for the CDR3 is TGTGCCAGCAGTTTCAGCGGGGACGAAGCTTTCTTT. It translates to CASSFSGDEAFF.

This chain joins TRBV19 and TRBJ2-7, with 8 bases matching TRBD1. With 5 bases clipped from V and 7 bases from J, the junction kept 13 bases outside the gene matches. This CDR3 region has 15 residues. Per germline, CDR1 LNHDA and CDR2 SQIVND (reference sequence). The CDR3 here is CASSPTLTGVGEQYF. In DNA, the CDR3 is TGTGCCAGTAGTCCGACCTTGACAGGGGTGGGTGAGCAGTACTTC.

The chain employs TRBV5-4 and TRBJ1-3, with a tentative D call TRBD1 (5 bases). Trimming pared 4 bases from V and 0 bases from J, leaving 17 bases between. Per germline, CDR1 SGHNT and CDR2 YYREEE (reference sequence). The CDR3 extends over 17 amino acids. CDR3 protein: CASSLTAGRPSGNTIYF. The CDR3 nucleotides read TGTGCCAGCAGCCTCACAGCGGGGCGACCCTCTGGAAACACCATATATTTT.

The chain recombines TRBV27 with TRBJ1-1; TRBD1 matches 9 bases. V shed 1 base, J shed 0 bases, and the junction held 3 bases outside the gene matches. Germline values: CDR1 MNHEY, CDR2 SMNVEV (reference sequence). This CDR3 has 16 residues. The CDR3, as DNA: TGTGCCAGCAGTTTATACGGACAGGGGATGAACACTGAAGCTTTCTTT. It translates to CASSLYGQGMNTEAFF.

The chain employs TRBV7-2 and TRBJ2-5; 10 nucleotides line up with TRBD2. Germline CDR1 is SGHTA and CDR2 is FQGNSA. The V and J ends lost 6 bases and 5 bases, in that order; junction bases with no gene match: 3. This CDR3 region has 13 residues. CDR3 sequence: CASSPAGGETQYF. The CDR3 bases are TGTGCCAGCAGTCCAGCGGGAGGGGAGACCCAGTACTTC.

Written as DNA, the CDR3 is TGTGCCAGCAATGGGACAGGGCAGTTTTCCGAGCAGTACTTC. Its protein is CASNGTGQFSEQYF. The V and J genes are TRBV6-4 and TRBJ2-7; 9 bases align to TRBD1. Germline CDR1 is MRHNA and CDR2 is SNTAGT. The CDR3 length is 14 residues. The junction had 10 bases not matched to a gene; V was cut back by 7 bases and J by 6 bases.

The V call is TRBV6-5, the J call TRBJ1-1, with D maybe TRBD1 (5 bases). This CDR3 has 15 amino acids. With 8 bases removed from V and 1 base from J, the gap between germline ends came to 17 bases. CDR1 is MNHEY and CDR2 is SVGAGI in the germline V gene. This chain's CDR3 is CASRVTPGGNTEAFF. CDR3 bases: TGTGCCAGCCGAGTTACCCCGGGGGGGAACACTGAAGCTTTCTTT.